The 2 T cell receptor beta chains below come from one sample, sequenced in a study of PD-1 blockade in classical Hodgkin lymphoma. Clones were read by immunoSEQ multiplex PCR, and TCRdb kept only the in-frame ones, dropping some. Here the sample spans tens of thousands of clones, roughly 87% being singletons. Regarding time point: newly diagnosed, previously untreated cHL patient sample. With magnetic negative selection, CD4+ T cells were purified from PBMCs that had been thawed. Sequenced: CD4+ T cells from blood. The receptor source for this set is a human donor with classical Hodgkin lymphoma.

V usage is TRBV30 and J usage is TRBJ2-3; TRBD2 aligns across 8 bases. With V trimmed by 6 bases and J by 2 bases, 10 bases remained unmatched. The germline gives CDR1 GTSNPN, CDR2 SVGIG (reference sequence). CDR3 length equals 15 residues. The CDR3 bases are TGTGCCTGTCACGACGGACTAGCCTCCACAGATACGCAGTATTTT. Amino acid sequence: CACHDGLASTDTQYF.

This clone was observed a single time. This sequence joins TRBV7-8 and TRBJ1-6, with a tentative D call TRBD1 (5 bases). Germline V CDR1 and CDR2: SGHVS, FQNEAQ. CDR3 length: 13 amino acids. The V end lost 1 base, the J end lost 7 bases, and 5 bases lay between the germline ends. As DNA, the CDR3 is TGTGCCAGCAGCTTAGGGGGGAATTCACCCCTCCACTTT. Amino acid sequence: CASSLGGNSPLHF.